The clone carrying this TCR beta chain was counted many times. CDR1 and CDR2 (germline): SGHKS, YYEKEE (reference sequence). The CDR3 is 14 residues long. Trimming cost V 0 bases and J 1 base, with 7 bases left between them. The data stem from a study of early T cells in non-severe SARS-CoV-2 infection. TCRdb analysed the 5' RACE reads with MiXCR anew, one entry per CDR3 protein. The sample holds under 60,000 distinct CDR3 sequences, about 9.4% seen once. The source of this sequence is an adult who was a healthcare worker with PCR-confirmed SARS-CoV-2 infection or an uninfected control (not recorded which). Sequenced sample: whole blood. V is TRBV5-5 and J is TRBJ2-5; D is uncertain. This chain's CDR3 is CASSLVGLQETQYF. The CDR3 DNA sequence: TGTGCCAGCAGCTTGGTCGGCCTCCAAGAGACCCAGTACTTC.